Listed here are 18 T cell receptor beta chains from one sample, sequenced in a study of T cells in Graves' hyperthyroidism and ophthalmopathy. TCR beta CDR3 sequences were amplified from RNA transcripts. First-round RT-PCR with HTBI primers amplified the TCR CDR3 region. One entry per CDR3 protein, called by TCRdb with MiXCR from the multiplex PCR reads. The repertoire consists of approximately 350,000 distinct CDR3 sequences, with around 15% occurring once and the leading ten covering roughly a fifth. Sample: blood. These receptors all stem from a woman aged 55-69 years with Graves' ophthalmopathy.

The CDR3 loop reads CASSEVRGAKNIQYF. CDR3 coding DNA: TGTGCCAGCAGTGAGGTCAGGGGAGCCAAAAACATTCAGTACTTC. The V and J genes are TRBV2 and TRBJ2-4; possibly TRBD1 for D (6 bases). The length of the CDR3 is 15 residues. Germline CDR1 reads SNHLY; CDR2 reads FYNNEI. Trimming stripped 3 bases from V and 0 bases from J, with 9 bases between.

The V gene is TRBV3-1, the J gene TRBJ2-1; the match to TRBD2 covers 12 bases. The CDR3 is 15 residues long. The ends lost 6 bases at V and 7 bases at J; junction bases unmatched: 7. Per the germline V gene, CDR1 is LGHDT and CDR2 is YNNKEL (reference sequence). CDR3 region: CASSSGTSGLNEQFF. Written as DNA, the CDR3 is TGTGCCAGCAGTTCCGGGACTAGCGGGCTTAATGAGCAGTTCTTC.

This clonotype was seen more than once but under ten times. CDR3 sequence (DNA): TGTGCCAGCACCCTAGTGAACACTGAAGCTTTCTTT. Protein: CASTLVNTEAFF. The V and J genes are TRBV2 and TRBJ1-1; no firm D call. V was clipped by 7 bases and J by 0 bases, with 6 bases between them. The CDR3 covers 12 residues. The germline V gene encodes CDR1 SNHLY and CDR2 FYNNEI.

This clonotype came up many times. V is TRBV11-2 and J is TRBJ2-1, with TRBD2 as a possible D gene (6 bases). CDR3 length equals 14 residues. Germline loops: CDR1 SGHAT, CDR2 FQNNGV. Trimming took off 5 bases at V and 3 bases at J, with 11 bases between the two ends. The DNA of the CDR3 is TGTGCCAGCAGCCACCGGGACTTCTACAATGAGCAGTTCTTC. It specifies CASSHRDFYNEQFF.

The chain uses TRBV9 and TRBJ2-1, with TRBD2 identical over 7 bases. This CDR3 is built from 17 residues. Germline V gives CDR1 SGDLS, CDR2 YYNGEE. J lost 6 bases, V lost 4 bases, and 16 bases had no gene match. In DNA, the CDR3 is TGTGCCAGCAGCCCTCGACCCGGGACTAAATCTACCAATGAGCAGTTCTTC. Protein product: CASSPRPGTKSTNEQFF.

V and J are TRBV6-2 or TRBV6-3 and TRBJ1-2; 7 bases are shared with TRBD1. This CDR3 region has 12 residues. CDR1 is MNHEY, CDR2 SVGEGT, per germline. Trimming removed 6 bases from V and 8 bases from J; junction bases left unmatched: 6. The CDR3 DNA sequence: TGTGCCAGCAGGGACAGGTCCAGGGGCTACACCTTC. It encodes CASRDRSRGYTF.

This clonotype came up a few times. This sequence joins TRBV5-1 and TRBJ2-7; unclear D gene. The CDR3 is 14 residues long. V lost 4 bases and J lost 3, with 14 bases in between. From germline, CDR1 is SGHRS and CDR2 YFSETQ. The CDR3 is CASSPPTAYYEQYF. In DNA form, the CDR3 reads TGCGCCAGCAGCCCCCCGACTGCGTACTACGAGCAGTACTTC.

Details on this clonotype: This could be a read error, since a much larger clone is one nucleotide away. V and J are TRBV11-2 and TRBJ2-7; D gene ambiguous. V lost 0 bases and J 2 bases, leaving 8 bases between the germline ends. CDR1 is SGHAT and CDR2 is FQNNGV in the germline V gene. The CDR3 length is 14 residues. The CDR3 loop is CASSLDTATYEQYF. The CDR3 DNA is TGTGCCAGCAGCTTAGATACGGCTACCTACGAGCAGTACTTC.

This clonotype was counted many times. The gene calls are TRBV28 and TRBJ2-1, with a weak D call TRBD1 (6 bases). This CDR3 comprises 15 residues. Germline V gives CDR1 MDHEN, CDR2 SYDVKM. The V gene lost 5 bases and the J gene lost 8 bases, with 19 bases spanning the gap. CDR3 loop: CASSLRDIPPDEQFF. The CDR3 DNA is TGTGCCAGCAGTCTCCGGGACATCCCTCCGGATGAGCAGTTCTTC.

This clonotype was detected a few times. The genes are TRBV9 and TRBJ2-1; possible D gene TRBD2, 5 bases. Germline CDR1 reads SGDLS; CDR2 reads YYNGEE. This CDR3 region has 13 residues. V shed 4 bases and J shed 9 bases, with 14 bases lying between them. CDR3 coding DNA: TGTGCCAGCAGCCCTTCGGGGAGTGGTGAGCAGTTCTTC. It translates to CASSPSGSGEQFF. Together with reference TRBV9 and TRBJ2-1, the CDR3 gives the full variable domain: DSGVTQTPKHLITATGQRVTLRCSPRSGDLSVYWYQQSLDQGLQFLIQYYNGEERAKGNILERFSAQQFPDLHSELNLSSLELGDSALYFCASSPSGSGEQFFGPGTRLTVL.

This clonotype was seen ten or more times. This rearrangement joins TRBV6-1 to TRBJ2-5, with D perhaps TRBD2 (5 bases). Germline V lookup: CDR1 MNHNS, CDR2 SASEGT. The CDR3 extends over 13 amino acids. Trimming removed 6 bases at V and 1 base at J, with 9 bases between. In DNA, the CDR3 is TGTGCCAGCAGCAGACTACTCCAAGAGACCCAGTACTTC. Protein product: CASSRLLQETQYF.

This clonotype came up many times. The chain recombines TRBV28 with TRBJ2-7, with D perhaps matching TRBD2 (5 bases). V lost 4 bases and J 9 bases, leaving 22 bases between the germline ends. The germline V gene encodes CDR1 MDHEN and CDR2 SYDVKM. This CDR3 is 15 amino acids long. The CDR3 coding sequence is TGTGCCAGCAGTTCGATATCTACTAGTTCCTCTAGGCAGTACTTC. Its translation: CASSSISTSSSRQYF.

As for this clonotype: An end of the junction does not agree with germline; a read error may underlie this. The chain links TRBV7-3 to TRBJ2-2; the D gene is possibly TRBD2 (5 bases). Looked up from germline, CDR1 is SGHTA and CDR2 is FQGTGA. CDR3 size: 16 residues. The chain's CDR3 is CASSQLPPGNTGELFF. In DNA, the CDR3 is TGTGCCAGCAGCCAGCTGCCCCCGGGAAACACAGGGGAGCTGTTTTTT.

To note about this clonotype: Since the CDR3 does not end with the conserved phenylalanine or tryptophan, this likely comes from a read error. The chain links TRBV12-3 or TRBV12-4 to TRBJ1-4, with 7 bases aligning to TRBD1. This CDR3 region has 14 residues. The J segment lost 8 bases and the V segment lost 3 bases, leaving 6 bases of the junction unmatched. Here the CDR3 reads CASSLRQGGEKLFL. CDR3 DNA sequence: TGTGCCAGCAGTTTGAGACAGGGTGGGGAAAAACTGTTTCTT.

The V call is TRBV20-1, the J call TRBJ1-1; no reliable D call. Per germline, CDR1 DFQATT and CDR2 SNEGSKA (reference sequence). CDR3 size: 16 residues. The ends were cut back, 1 base at V and 3 bases at J, with 18 bases in the middle. In nucleotides, the CDR3 is TGCAGTGCTAGAGTCGCGGTTCCGGGCAAGGACACTGAAGCTTTCTTT. Amino acids: CSARVAVPGKDTEAFF.

The chain employs TRBV3-1 and TRBJ1-4; a possible D gene is TRBD1 (5 bases). Germline assignment: CDR1 LGHDT and CDR2 YNNKEL (reference sequence). V lost 10 bases to trimming and J lost 11 bases, with 17 bases between them. This CDR3 is 12 amino acids long. The CDR3: CATTSSEGKLFF. CDR3 DNA sequence: TGTGCCACCACCTCGAGCGAGGGGAAACTGTTTTTT. Based on the CDR3 plus reference TRBV3-1 and TRBJ1-4, the full variable domain is DTAVSQTPKYLVTQMGNDKSIKCEQNLGHDTMYWYKQDSKKFLKIMFSYNNKELIINETVPNRFSPKSPDKAHLNLHINSLELGDSAVYFCATTSSEGKLFFGSGTQLSVL.

This clonotype showed up just a few times. The chain recombines TRBV12-3 or TRBV12-4 with TRBJ1-6; 8 bases fit TRBD1. The CDR3 length is 14 residues. With 3 bases clipped from V and 10 bases from J, the junction kept 5 bases outside the gene matches. Here the CDR3 DNA reads TGTGCCAGCAGTTTCGGACAGGGAAGATCACCCCTCCACTTT. Translation: CASSFGQGRSPLHF.

The chain employs TRBV28 and TRBJ1-4; 11 bases agree with TRBD1. From germline, CDR1 is MDHEN and CDR2 SYDVKM. The CDR3 runs to 14 residues. V lost 6 bases and J lost 7; bases outside the gene matches: 4. CDR3 residues: CASRPGTGGEKLFF. In DNA, the CDR3 is TGTGCCAGCAGGCCCGGGACAGGGGGTGAAAAACTGTTTTTT.